A single T cell receptor beta chain is shown here with its context. Antigen unknown. These data come from a study of long-term antiretroviral therapy in people with HIV. A v3.0 immunoSEQ assay was performed at survey level. Here immunoSEQ multiplex PCR was the method, and the copy in TCRdb shows in-frame clones only, minus some. Found here are about 34,000 clones, more than 75% of them singletons; the top ten hold about 4.8%. Study results and limitations: Specimens of blood were obtained during about 2004 to 2017, possibly under older ART regimens. Transplant donor controls retained higher diversity, though diversity increased after ART.

Treatment locations for all participants with HIV were in the United States. This clonotype originated in a woman aged 25-40 years with HIV. The input for sequencing was unsorted PBMCs, taken just over 2.7 years before starting antiretroviral therapy.

The chain's CDR3 is CASSDLSWTSSDQETQYF. DNA of the CDR3: TGTGCCAGCAGTGACCTCTCGTGGACTAGTTCGGACCAAGAGACCCAGTACTTC. The V and J genes are TRBV2 and TRBJ2-5; 7 nucleotides align to TRBD2. The length of the CDR3 is 18 residues. Unmatched junction bases numbered 13, after V lost 3 bases and J lost 0 bases. CDR1 is SNHLY and CDR2 is FYNNEI in the germline V gene.